One and the same sample provided the 8 T cell receptor beta chains below, sequenced in a study of blood T cell repertoires in COVID-19. Data came from immunoSEQ multiplex PCR; TCRdb stores just in-frame clones and leaves some out. This table has hundreds of thousands of clones, 70% to 90% appearing once. The sequenced sample consisted of PBMCs or T cells enriched from blood (not recorded which). Receptor source: a man aged 50-60 years who had been exposed to COVID-19.

J is TRBJ1-6 and V is TRBV7-2, with TRBD1 as a possible D gene (5 bases). CDR3 size: 14 residues. V lost 3 bases and J 9 bases, leaving 12 bases between the germline ends. Germline V gene lookup returns CDR1 SGHTA and CDR2 FQGNSA. CDR3 coding DNA: TGTGCCAGCAGCTTCTTCGCAGGGCCTTCACCCCTCCACTTT. Translation: CASSFFAGPSPLHF.

The chain has TRBV5-1 and TRBJ1-1; 7 nucleotides line up with TRBD1. The J segment lost 0 bases and the V segment lost 3 bases, leaving 5 bases of the junction unmatched. The germline CDR1 and CDR2 sequences are SGHRS and YFSETQ. This CDR3 spans 15 amino acids. The CDR3 sequence is CASSYTGTVNTEAFF. In DNA form, the CDR3 reads TGCGCCAGCAGCTATACCGGGACAGTGAACACTGAAGCTTTCTTT.

The chain employs TRBV5-1 and TRBJ2-7, with D perhaps TRBD2 (6 bases). CDR1 and CDR2 (germline): SGHRS, YFSETQ. The CDR3 consists of 15 residues. Trimming removed 0 bases from V and 2 bases from J, with 12 bases in between. CDR3 DNA sequence: TGCGCCAGCAGCTTGGGTAGCGGATTAACCTACGAGCAGTACGTC. Protein sequence: CASSLGSGLTYEQYV.

The chain combines TRBV2 with TRBJ2-7; D is possibly TRBD1 (6 bases). The CDR3 spans 13 residues. Germline V gene lookup returns CDR1 SNHLY and CDR2 FYNNEI. The germline V and J ends were trimmed by 10 bases and 3 bases, with 16 bases remaining between them. CDR3 coding DNA: TGTGCCAAACAGGGAGTGGATGGCTACGAGCAGTACTTC. As protein: CAKQGVDGYEQYF.

This chain connects TRBV5-4 to TRBJ2-1; weak D call: TRBD2 (5 bases). Germline values: CDR1 SGHNT, CDR2 YYREEE (reference sequence). The V end was cut by 2 bases, the J end by 7 bases, with 10 bases between. The CDR3 extends over 13 amino acids. This chain's CDR3 is CASSLLDWNEQFF. The CDR3 DNA reads TGTGCCAGCAGCTTACTAGATTGGAATGAGCAGTTCTTC.

This clone was recorded once. This chain links TRBV29-1 with TRBJ2-7, with a possible D match to TRBD2 (6 bases). This CDR3 is 13 amino acids long. The V gene lost 4 bases and the J gene lost 6 bases, with 16 bases spanning the gap. Germline V CDR1 and CDR2: SQVTM, ANQGSEA. The CDR3 DNA reads TGCAGCGTTGTTCGCGGGGAGTCGGGCGAGCAGTACTTC. It is translated as CSVVRGESGEQYF.

This chain links TRBV3-1 (or the pseudogene TRBV3-2) with TRBJ1-5, with 8 nucleotides matching TRBD1. Germline CDR1 LGHDT, CDR2 YNNKEL (reference sequence). Losses at the gene ends were 3 bases for V and 6 bases for J; bases not matched to a gene: 7. The CDR3 contains 15 residues. DNA of the CDR3: TGTGCCAGCAGCCAGAGGACAGGGTTGGGTCAGCCCCAGCATTTT. Translated, it gives CASSQRTGLGQPQHF.

A single count supports this clone. The rearrangement links TRBV10-3 to TRBJ1-2; 7 bases map to TRBD1. The J segment lost 8 bases and the V segment lost 6 bases, leaving 12 bases of the junction unmatched. The CDR3 is 14 residues long. Germline CDR1 ENHRY, CDR2 SYGVKD. The CDR3 nucleotides are TGTGCCATCAGCGATATTGGGACAGCGAACGGCTACACCTTC. Its translation: CAISDIGTANGYTF.